One and the same sample provided the 31 T cell receptor beta chains below, sequenced in a study of blood T cells in healthy people across ages. The use of a sample-barcoded 5' primer and a J-beta primer mix characterized a second PCR of roughly 6 to 11 cycles. One entry per CDR3 protein results from TCRdb running MiXCR on the 5' RACE reads. The table lists 1.5 million to 2 million distinct CDR3 sequences, roughly 28% of them singletons. Material: blood. The source of these receptors is a woman aged 25-40 years in good health.

The chain combines TRBV5-1 with TRBJ1-1, with unresolved D. CDR3 length equals 14 residues. The V gene lost 4 bases and the J gene lost 0 bases, with 10 bases spanning the gap. CDR1 and CDR2 (germline): SGHRS, YFSETQ. As DNA, the CDR3 is TGCGCCAGCAGCGCGGACGTTATGAACACTGAAGCTTTCTTT. Its protein product is CASSADVMNTEAFF.

The V and J genes are TRBV20-1 and TRBJ1-5, with TRBD1 matching over 8 bases. The CDR3 covers 15 residues. Germline values: CDR1 DFQATT, CDR2 SNEGSKA (reference sequence). Unmatched junction bases numbered 8, after V lost 2 bases and J lost 5 bases. The CDR3 nucleotides are TGCAGTGCTAGAAATGGGGCAGGGGGCGATCAGCCCCAGCATTTT. This translates into CSARNGAGGDQPQHF.

In this sample, this clonotype turned up a few times. Written as DNA, the CDR3 is TGCGCCAGCAGCTTCGGGGGGACTAGCGGTAGCTCCTACGAGCAGTACTTC. This gives the protein CASSFGGTSGSSYEQYF. This chain connects TRBV5-1 to TRBJ2-7; 11 bases align to TRBD2. Germline loops: CDR1 SGHRS, CDR2 YFSETQ. The CDR3 spans 17 residues. V was pared by 2 bases and J by 0 bases, with 7 bases of the junction left unmatched.

The chain recombines TRBV12-3 or TRBV12-4 with TRBJ1-2; 7 bases are shared with TRBD1. The trim removed 7 bases at V and 4 bases at J, leaving 6 bases unmatched. The CDR3 length is 13 residues. As DNA, the CDR3 is TGTGCCAGCAACCCGACAGGGCTCTATGGCTACACCTTC. It specifies CASNPTGLYGYTF.

At least ten counts were recorded for this clonotype. V usage is TRBV6-2 or TRBV6-3 and J usage is TRBJ2-4; TRBD2 matches 7 bases. V lost 5 bases and J lost 0; bases outside the gene matches: 10. Per the germline V gene, CDR1 is MNHEY and CDR2 is SVGEGT. The CDR3 length is 17 residues. The CDR3 DNA reads as TGTGCCAGCAGTAGACCCGGGGACTATCTAGCCAAAAACATTCAGTACTTC. Amino acid sequence: CASSRPGDYLAKNIQYF.

This clonotype was picked up many times. The genes are TRBV30 and TRBJ1-6; 7 bases fit TRBD1. The CDR3 has 14 residues. CDR1 is GTSNPN and CDR2 is SVGIG in the germline V gene (reference sequence). The V and J ends lost 6 bases and 7 bases, in that order; junction bases with no gene match: 9. The CDR3 sequence: CACYPRGRNSPLHF. The CDR3 nucleotides read TGTGCCTGCTACCCGAGGGGGCGAAATTCACCCCTCCACTTT.

This rearrangement joins TRBV19 to TRBJ1-6; D is ambiguous. Trimming stripped 3 bases from V and 5 bases from J, with 11 bases between. There are 15 residues in the CDR3. CDR1 is LNHDA and CDR2 is SQIVND in the germline V gene (reference sequence). The CDR3 DNA sequence: TGTGCCAGTAGTATCCTGTCCGGGAATAATTCACCCCTCCACTTT. Translation gives CASSILSGNNSPLHF.

This clonotype has only a few counts. This may be a read error, as it is one base from a much larger clone. The chain joins TRBV12-3 or TRBV12-4 to TRBJ2-3; D ambiguous. Trimming removed 7 bases at V and 2 bases at J, with 16 bases between. CDR3 size: 15 residues. The CDR3 bases are TGTGCCAGCACTATGGCGGAAATAGCCACAGATACGCAGTATTTT. It is translated as CASTMAEIATDTQYF.

This clonotype occurred many times. The chain couples TRBV2 to TRBJ2-5; D perhaps matches TRBD2 (5 bases). Deletions cut 2 bases from V and 4 bases from J, with 8 bases between. This CDR3 is 13 amino acids long. CDR1 and CDR2 (germline): SNHLY, FYNNEI. CDR3 residues: CASSELEAETQYF. The DNA for the CDR3 is TGTGCCAGCAGTGAACTGGAGGCAGAGACCCAGTACTTC.

This clonotype was found a few times. The genes are TRBV20-1 and TRBJ2-5; TRBD2 matches at 7 bases. Unmatched junction bases numbered 7, after V lost 1 base and J lost 5 bases. This CDR3 is built from 14 residues. Germline V gives CDR1 DFQATT, CDR2 SNEGSKA (reference sequence). The CDR3 loop reads CSARVPRGMETQYF. The DNA of the CDR3 is TGCAGTGCTAGAGTCCCGCGGGGGATGGAGACCCAGTACTTC.

This clonotype was recorded at least ten times. The V and J genes are TRBV29-1 and TRBJ1-2, with D possibly being TRBD1 (5 bases). The germline V and J ends were trimmed by 3 bases and 0 bases, with 14 bases remaining between them. The CDR3 runs to 15 residues. Germline assignment: CDR1 SQVTM and CDR2 ANQGSEA. Written as DNA, the CDR3 is TGCAGCGTTGACCGGGGCAGGGCACCTAACTATGGCTACACCTTC. Translated, it gives CSVDRGRAPNYGYTF.

A few counts support this clonotype. The chain has TRBV14 and TRBJ2-5; TRBD2 aligns across 10 bases. The CDR3 is made up of 18 amino acids. CDR1 and CDR2 (germline): SGHDN, FVKESK. Trimming removed 0 bases from V and 1 base from J; junction bases left unmatched: 8. The DNA of the CDR3 is TGTGCCAGCAGCCAAGATCGATATAGCGGGGGGCTCCAAGAGACCCAGTACTTC. Encoded protein: CASSQDRYSGGLQETQYF.

This clonotype was found many times. The rearrangement uses TRBV29-1 and TRBJ2-7; D unresolved. CDR1 is SQVTM, CDR2 ANQGSEA, per germline. The CDR3 has 12 residues. V was cut by 0 bases and J by 3 bases, with 6 bases left in between. CDR3: CSVEEALYEQYF. DNA for the CDR3: TGCAGCGTTGAAGAGGCCCTCTACGAGCAGTACTTC.

The chain uses TRBV12-5 and TRBJ2-3; 7 nucleotides agree with TRBD1. Germline V gene sequence: CDR1 LGHNT, CDR2 FRNRAP. The V and J ends lost 5 bases and 0 bases, in that order; junction bases with no gene match: 11. The CDR3 is 17 amino acids. Here the CDR3 reads CASGLDIGGFSTDTQYF. CDR3 DNA sequence: TGTGCTAGTGGTCTCGATATAGGGGGCTTCAGCACAGATACGCAGTATTTT.

Concerning this clonotype itself: It may be a read error: a sequence one base away is much more abundant. The CDR3 sequence is CASSLYRGLDGETQFF. Written as DNA, the CDR3 is TGTGCCAGCAGCCTCTACAGAGGCCTCGACGGGGAGACCCAGTTCTTC. The rearrangement links TRBV6-6 to TRBJ2-1; the D gene is possibly TRBD2 (5 bases). V gave up 6 bases and J gave up 13 bases, with 28 bases separating them. CDR1 is MNHNY and CDR2 is SVGAGI in the germline V gene (reference sequence). The CDR3 runs to 16 residues.

This clonotype turned up a few times. The chain recombines TRBV12-3 or TRBV12-4 with TRBJ2-2, with TRBD1 as a possible D gene (5 bases). The CDR3 totals 14 residues. V was cut by 3 bases and J by 3 bases, with 8 bases left in between. CDR3 loop: CASSLSQDTGELFF. In DNA form, the CDR3 reads TGTGCCAGCAGTTTGTCACAGGACACCGGGGAGCTGTTTTTT.

This chain connects TRBV7-9 to TRBJ1-1; perhaps TRBD1 as D (5 bases). The CDR3 is 13 amino acids. With 1 base removed from V and 10 bases from J, the gap between germline ends came to 13 bases. Germline V lookup: CDR1 SEHNR, CDR2 FQNEAQ (reference sequence). This CDR3 reads CASSLVEGRGAFF. CDR3 nucleotide sequence: TGTGCCAGCAGCTTAGTAGAGGGGAGGGGAGCTTTCTTT.

The chain links TRBV7-9 to TRBJ1-6; 7 nucleotides align to TRBD1. Trimming at V came to 5 bases and at J to 14 bases, leaving 18 bases not matched to a gene. Germline-derived CDR1 and CDR2 are SEHNR and FQNEAQ (reference sequence). The CDR3 is 16 amino acids. The DNA of the CDR3 is TGTGCCAGCAGCAGCAGGGGGACCCGAGGCGGAGAGGCCCTCCACTTT. It encodes CASSSRGTRGGEALHF.

The chain carries TRBV5-6 and TRBJ2-1, with 10 bases lining up with TRBD2. The junction had 7 bases not matched to a gene; V was cut back by 4 bases and J by 3 bases. The CDR3 has 16 amino acids. CDR1 is SGHDT, CDR2 YYEEEE, per germline. The DNA for the CDR3 is TGTGCCAGCAGCCGACAGACTAGCGGGCTCTACAATGAGCAGTTCTTC. Encoded protein: CASSRQTSGLYNEQFF.

This clonotype was counted between two and nine times. The V and J genes are TRBV27 and TRBJ1-1; no firm D call. With 7 bases removed from V and 3 bases from J, the gap between germline ends came to 3 bases. The V gene's germline CDR1 is MNHEY and CDR2 SMNVEV (reference sequence). The CDR3 spans 10 residues. The CDR3: CASKDTEAFF. The CDR3, as DNA: TGTGCCAGCAAGGACACTGAAGCTTTCTTT.

Regarding this clonotype: Sequence at one end of the junction differs from germline and may be a read error. The chain links TRBV12-3 or TRBV12-4 to TRBJ2-5; 7 bases fit TRBD1. CDR3 size: 14 residues. The CDR3 here is CASRRDRAQEAQYF. The DNA for the CDR3 is TGTGCCAGCCGCCGAGACAGGGCACAAGAGGCCCAGTACTTC.

Of note for this clonotype: A much larger clone lies a single base off, so this may be a read error. This rearrangement joins TRBV12-3 or TRBV12-4 to TRBJ2-5; no reliable D call. The CDR3 is 15 amino acids. V was shortened by 5 bases and J by 0 bases, with 13 bases between the two germline ends. The CDR3 nucleotides are TGTGCCAGCAGTCAACAGAGCCCGTACCAAGAGACCCAGTACTTC. Protein product: CASSQQSPYQETQYF.

This rearrangement joins TRBV12-3 or TRBV12-4 to TRBJ1-1, with 8 bases fitting TRBD1. V was pared by 5 bases and J by 11 bases, with 7 bases of the junction left unmatched. This CDR3 comprises 12 residues. The CDR3 is CASSRGQGWAFF. The DNA of the CDR3 is TGTGCCAGCAGTCGAGGACAGGGTTGGGCTTTCTTT.

In DNA form, the CDR3 reads TGTGCCAGCAGTGACCCGACAGGGTTTGGGAATCAGCCCCAGCATTTT. Its protein product is CASSDPTGFGNQPQHF. The V and J genes are TRBV2 and TRBJ1-5, with TRBD1 identical over 7 bases. The germline gives CDR1 SNHLY, CDR2 FYNNEI. This CDR3 has 16 amino acids. V shed 3 bases and J 4 bases; nucleotides not matched to a gene: 9.

This clonotype was seen ten or more times. The chain employs TRBV6-5 and TRBJ2-1; D is ambiguous. Germline V gene data show CDR1 as MNHEY and CDR2 as SVGAGI. Trimming stripped 2 bases from V and 4 bases from J, with 9 bases between. The CDR3 is 14 amino acids. The CDR3 DNA reads TGTGCCAGCAGTTACAAGGACGGTTACAATGAGCAGTTCTTC. Translating gives CASSYKDGYNEQFF.

This clonotype was seen ten or more times. The J gene is TRBJ2-4, the V gene TRBV29-1; 9 bases are shared with TRBD1. Germline V gene lookup returns CDR1 SQVTM and CDR2 ANQGSEA. This CDR3 has 13 amino acids. The J segment lost 7 bases and the V segment lost 4 bases, leaving 5 bases of the junction unmatched. Written as DNA, the CDR3 is TGCAGCGTTGTAGTCGGGACAGGGAACATTCAGTACTTC. Residues: CSVVVGTGNIQYF.

The chain combines TRBV12-3 or TRBV12-4 with TRBJ2-5, with 8 bases matching TRBD2. Unmatched junction bases numbered 22, after V lost 8 bases and J lost 11 bases. This CDR3 comprises 16 residues. CDR3 sequence: CASGPGGTRRRNEQYF. The DNA for the CDR3 is TGTGCCAGCGGCCCCGGTGGGACTAGAAGGAGGAATGAGCAGTACTTC.

This clonotype was observed a few times. The CDR3: CASSRQVILTDTQYF. The CDR3 DNA follows: TGTGCCAGCAGCCGACAGGTTATTCTCACAGATACGCAGTATTTT. The chain recombines TRBV2 with TRBJ2-3; weak D call: TRBD1 (6 bases). Trimming stripped 6 bases from V and 2 bases from J, with 15 bases between. The CDR3 consists of 15 residues. CDR1 and CDR2 from the germline V gene are SNHLY and FYNNEI.

With regard to this clonotype: A read error may be the cause here, since a much bigger clone is one base away. V and J are TRBV29-1 and TRBJ2-7; 10 positions agree with TRBD2. Germline assignment: CDR1 SQVTM and CDR2 ANQGSEA. The CDR3 has 14 residues. Unmatched junction bases numbered 13, after V lost 7 bases and J lost 7 bases. The CDR3 spells CSAAPSGSTNEQYF. The CDR3 DNA reads TGCAGCGCCGCTCCTAGCGGGAGTACCAATGAGCAGTACTTC.

The gene calls are TRBV3-1 and TRBJ1-1, with TRBD1 as a possible D gene (5 bases). Per germline, CDR1 LGHDT and CDR2 YNNKEL (reference sequence). The CDR3 has 16 residues. V was trimmed by 1 base and J by 5 bases, leaving 17 bases between them. CDR3: CASSQGLGARGTEAFF. CDR3 in DNA: TGTGCCAGCAGCCAAGGGCTTGGGGCCCGGGGGACTGAAGCTTTCTTT.

Comment on this clonotype: A much larger clone lies one base from this, so it may be a read error. The chain carries TRBV29-1 and TRBJ1-2, with TRBD1 matching over 9 bases. V lost 6 bases, J lost 3 bases, and 14 bases stayed unmatched. Per germline, CDR1 SQVTM and CDR2 ANQGSEA. The CDR3 has 16 amino acids. CDR3 amino acids: CSVRDRALRGYYGYTF. The CDR3 nucleotides are TGCAGCGTCCGGGACAGGGCCCTGAGGGGCTACTATGGCTACACCTTC.